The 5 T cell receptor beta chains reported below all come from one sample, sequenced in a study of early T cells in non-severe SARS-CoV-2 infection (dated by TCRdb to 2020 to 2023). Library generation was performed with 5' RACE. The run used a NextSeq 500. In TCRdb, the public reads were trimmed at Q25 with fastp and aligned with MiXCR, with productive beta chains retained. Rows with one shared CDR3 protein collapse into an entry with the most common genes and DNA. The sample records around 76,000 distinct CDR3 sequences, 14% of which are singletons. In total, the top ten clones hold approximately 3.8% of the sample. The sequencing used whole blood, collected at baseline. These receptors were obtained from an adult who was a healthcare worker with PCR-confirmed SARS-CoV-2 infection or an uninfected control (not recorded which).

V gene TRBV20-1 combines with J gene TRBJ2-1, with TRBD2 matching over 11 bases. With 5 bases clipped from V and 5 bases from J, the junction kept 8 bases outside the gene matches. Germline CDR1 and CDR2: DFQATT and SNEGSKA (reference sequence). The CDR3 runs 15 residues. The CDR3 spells CSAFTSGRIDNEQFF. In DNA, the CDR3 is TGCAGTGCTTTTACTAGCGGGAGAATCGACAATGAGCAGTTCTTC.

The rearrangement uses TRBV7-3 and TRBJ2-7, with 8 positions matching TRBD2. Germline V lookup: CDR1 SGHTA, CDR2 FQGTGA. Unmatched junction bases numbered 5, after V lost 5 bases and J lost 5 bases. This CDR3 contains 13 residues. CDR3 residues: CASSEGLGNEQYF. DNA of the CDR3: TGTGCCAGCAGCGAGGGACTAGGGAACGAGCAGTACTTC.

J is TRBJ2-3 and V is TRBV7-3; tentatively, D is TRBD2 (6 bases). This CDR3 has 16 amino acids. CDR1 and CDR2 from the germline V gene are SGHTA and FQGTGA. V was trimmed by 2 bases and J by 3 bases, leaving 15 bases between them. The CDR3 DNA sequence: TGTGCCAGCAGCTTACTGTCTCTAGCGCCAACAGATACGCAGTATTTT. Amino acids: CASSLLSLAPTDTQYF.

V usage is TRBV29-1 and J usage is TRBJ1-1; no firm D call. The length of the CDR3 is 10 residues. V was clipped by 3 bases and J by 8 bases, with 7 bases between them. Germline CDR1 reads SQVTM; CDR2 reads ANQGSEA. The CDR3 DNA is TGCAGCGTTGAGGACGGGGAAGCTTTCTTT. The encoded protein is CSVEDGEAFF.

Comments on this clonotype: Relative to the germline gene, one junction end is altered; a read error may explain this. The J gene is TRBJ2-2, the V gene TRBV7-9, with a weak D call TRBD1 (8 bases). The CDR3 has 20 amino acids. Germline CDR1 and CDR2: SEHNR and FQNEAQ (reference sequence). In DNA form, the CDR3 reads TGTGCCAGCAGGCCAACAGGGGGTCGCGGGAGTCTTTTGAACACCAGGGAGCTGTTTTTT. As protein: CASRPTGGRGSLLNTRELFF.